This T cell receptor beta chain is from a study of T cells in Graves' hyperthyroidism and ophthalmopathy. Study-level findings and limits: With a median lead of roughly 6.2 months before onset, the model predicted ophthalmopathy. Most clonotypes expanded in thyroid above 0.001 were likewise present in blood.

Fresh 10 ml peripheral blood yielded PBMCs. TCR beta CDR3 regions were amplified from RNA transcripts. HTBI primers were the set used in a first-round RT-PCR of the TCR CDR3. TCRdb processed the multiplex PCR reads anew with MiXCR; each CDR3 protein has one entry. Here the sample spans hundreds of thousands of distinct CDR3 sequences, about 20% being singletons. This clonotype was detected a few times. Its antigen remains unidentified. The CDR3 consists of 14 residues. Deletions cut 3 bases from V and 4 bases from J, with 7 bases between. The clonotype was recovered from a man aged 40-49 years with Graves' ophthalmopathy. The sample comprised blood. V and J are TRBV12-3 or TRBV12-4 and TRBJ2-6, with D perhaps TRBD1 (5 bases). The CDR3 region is CASSFRQGANVLTF. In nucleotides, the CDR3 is TGTGCCAGCAGTTTTCGACAGGGGGCCAACGTCCTGACTTTC.